This T cell receptor (beta chain) was identified in a study of technical replicates of blood from a few donors listed by TCRdb under 2017. The library was built by means of the immunoSEQ multiplex PCR assay. The source is immuneACCESS, and TCRdb retained only in-frame sequences with V and J called. Part of the clones is not carried over; for the studies checked, unresolved V genes explain less than half of this, and the remainder is unexplained. The sample table records over 8,000 clones; roughly 88% of these occur just once. Of the sample, 9% to 13% is held by the ten largest clones. CDR1 and CDR2 are drawn from the germline V gene: SGHRS, YFSETQ. The CDR3 spans 16 residues, from the cysteine through the phenylalanine. The only DNA kept is the CDR3, 48 bases in frame from the first base. V and J lose 4 bases and 4 bases, and a span of 20 bases separates them. Remarks on this clone: Its antigen remains unidentified. Qualities for individual bases were not recorded, and no much larger clone is one base off.

Rearrangement joined TRBV5-1 to TRBJ1-1, and possibly TRBD1, on 5 matching bases. The sample comprised PBMCs. This sequence originates from a human donor in good health. The nucleotide sequence is given as TGCGCCAGCAGCCTTGCGTCTGGGGCTGGGGTCACTGAAGCTTTCTTT. Its amino acids are CASSLASGAGVTEAFF. The full variable domain, completed from the reference TRBV5-1 and TRBJ1-1 proteins outside the CDR3, reads KAGVTQTPRYLIKTRGQQVTLSCSPISGHRSVSWYQQTPGQGLQFLFEYFSETQRNKGNFPGRFSGRQFSNSRSEMNVSTLELGDSALYLCASSLASGAGVTEAFFGQGTRLTVV.